Below are 8 T cell receptor beta chains sequenced from a single sample in a study of blood T cells in healthy people across ages. Then a second PCR, running roughly 7 to 11 cycles, was carried out with a sample-barcoded 5' primer and a J-beta primer mix. From the 5' RACE reads, TCRdb called clonotypes with MiXCR, one entry per CDR3 protein. Among approximately 1,000,000 distinct CDR3 sequences listed, roughly two fifths were seen once. Specimen: blood. The receptors originated from a man in his late teens or twenties in good health.

The chain combines TRBV30 with TRBJ1-4; 8 nucleotides agree with TRBD1. In germline, CDR1 is GTSNPN, CDR2 SVGIG (reference sequence). This CDR3 spans 14 amino acids. Trimming cost V 3 bases and J 3 bases; bases outside gene matches: 3. CDR3 protein: CAWRQQGANEKLFF. In DNA, the CDR3 is TGTGCCTGGAGACAACAGGGGGCTAATGAAAAACTGTTTTTT.

This clonotype was seen more than once but under ten times. V gene TRBV7-2 combines with J gene TRBJ2-5; D is perhaps TRBD2 (5 bases). The CDR3 runs 14 residues. With 4 bases removed from V and 7 bases from J, the gap between germline ends came to 16 bases. Germline assignment: CDR1 SGHTA and CDR2 FQGNSA. CDR3 sequence reads: CASSSIAPFGTQYF. The CDR3 region has the DNA TGTGCCAGCAGCTCAATAGCGCCGTTTGGGACCCAGTACTTC.

The DNA of the CDR3 is TGTGCCAGCAGTCTCGGCCCGGGACAGGGGGCCGAGGGGAAAGATACGCAGTATTTT. Translated: CASSLGPGQGAEGKDTQYF. This sequence joins TRBV27 and TRBJ2-3; 12 bases map to TRBD1. The germline CDR1 and CDR2 sequences are MNHEY and SMNVEV (reference sequence). The CDR3 has 19 amino acids. V trimming: 5 bases; J trimming: 5 bases; junction bases outside the gene matches: 17.

The CDR3 sequence is CASSYGGQGYYNEQFF. Here the CDR3 DNA reads TGTGCCAGCAGTTATGGAGGGCAGGGGTACTACAATGAGCAGTTCTTC. V and J are TRBV6-5 and TRBJ2-1; D could derive from TRBD1 or TRBD2 (6 bases each). The CDR3 covers 16 residues. The germline V gene has CDR1 MNHEY and CDR2 SVGAGI. V was cut by 3 bases and J by 3 bases, with 15 bases left in between.

Many counts were recorded for this clonotype. The CDR3 DNA reads as TGTGCCAGCAGTTTATCGTCCCCGTGGGGGGCTAACTATGGCTACACCTTC. Translating it yields CASSLSSPWGANYGYTF. This chain connects TRBV27 to TRBJ1-2; weak D call: TRBD1 (5 bases). The V gene lost 0 bases and the J gene lost 0 bases, with 14 bases spanning the gap. The CDR3 contains 17 residues. Germline lookup yields CDR1 MNHEY and CDR2 SMNVEV (reference sequence).

This clonotype was picked up a small number of times. The genes are TRBV20-1 and TRBJ2-3; 9 bases line up with TRBD2. Trimming cost V 3 bases and J 2 bases; bases outside gene matches: 9. This CDR3 region has 16 residues. Germline CDR1 reads DFQATT; CDR2 reads SNEGSKA (reference sequence). The CDR3 sequence: CSARREAGGITDTQYF. CDR3 DNA: TGCAGTGCTAGGAGGGAAGCGGGGGGCATCACAGATACGCAGTATTTT.

V and J are TRBV7-9 and TRBJ2-2, with 9 bases matching TRBD1. Germline-derived CDR1 and CDR2 are SEHNR and FQNEAQ (reference sequence). Trimming took 4 bases from V and 4 from J; bases not matched to a gene: 7. The CDR3 sequence is 16 residues long. DNA of the CDR3: TGTGCCAGCAGCTCCCACAGGGGGCGGGTCACCGGGGAGCTGTTTTTT. Amino acid sequence: CASSSHRGRVTGELFF.

This rearrangement joins TRBV3-1 to TRBJ2-1, with TRBD2 matching 16 bases. This CDR3 has 20 amino acids. CDR1 is LGHDT, CDR2 YNNKEL, per germline (reference sequence). V shed 2 bases and J 10 bases; nucleotides not matched to a gene: 17. The CDR3 nucleotides read TGTGCCAGCAGCCAACCCGGGACTAGCGGGGGGGCTTTACCGAAACGAGAGCAGTTCTTC. It codes for CASSQPGTSGGALPKREQFF.